The clone carrying this T cell receptor beta chain was counted at least ten times. The target antigen is unknown. This sample is drawn from a study of T cells after yellow fever vaccination. Whole-study context: Fractions with few cells were prepared using SMART-Seq v4 Ultra Low Input. Whole-study results and caveats: Researchers report a weaker secondary response that nonetheless peaked faster, day 5 versus 15. Overlap between CD4 and CD8 compartments was detected for a small share of clonotypes.

The CDR3 is made up of 14 amino acids. Per germline, CDR1 SGHRS and CDR2 YFSETQ. Trimming left V 0 bases short and J 3 bases short, with 9 bases between. A 5'RACE template-switching step, the method used to make TCR cDNA, added a universal primer site and UMIs. TCRdb re-called the 5' RACE reads through MiXCR, storing one row per CDR3 protein. The table shows approximately 69,000 distinct CDR3 sequences, with approximately 6.2% occurring only once. This clonotype was obtained from a man between 18 and 29 years old who received the YFV17D yellow fever vaccine. The sequenced sample was CD4+ T cells sorted from PBMCs, obtained roughly 15 days after the first yellow fever vaccination. The J gene is TRBJ2-5, the V gene TRBV5-1; D is unresolved. For the CDR3, the DNA is TGCGCCAGCAGCTTGGGGTCCACAGAAGAGACCCAGTACTTC. It encodes CASSLGSTEETQYF.